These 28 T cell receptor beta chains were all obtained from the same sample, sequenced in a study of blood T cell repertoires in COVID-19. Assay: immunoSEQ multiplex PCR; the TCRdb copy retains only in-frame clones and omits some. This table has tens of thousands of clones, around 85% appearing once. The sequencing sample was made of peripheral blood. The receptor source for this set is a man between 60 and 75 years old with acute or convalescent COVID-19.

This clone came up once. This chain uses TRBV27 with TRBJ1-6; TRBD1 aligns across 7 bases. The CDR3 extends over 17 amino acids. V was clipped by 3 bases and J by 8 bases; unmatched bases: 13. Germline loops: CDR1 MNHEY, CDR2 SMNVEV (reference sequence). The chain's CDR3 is CASSFWGPTDRDSPLHF. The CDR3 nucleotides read TGTGCCAGCAGTTTTTGGGGCCCAACTGACAGGGATTCACCCCTCCACTTT.

In DNA form, the CDR3 reads TGTGCCAGAAGCGGAGGGGGCGCGGGTAACACTGAAGCTTTCTTT. The encoded protein is CARSGGGAGNTEAFF. J is TRBJ1-1 and V is TRBV5-3; 7 positions match TRBD1. TRBV5-3 qualifies as an ORF whose function is uncertain. Trimming cost V 4 bases and J 2 bases; bases outside gene matches: 8. CDR3 length equals 15 residues.

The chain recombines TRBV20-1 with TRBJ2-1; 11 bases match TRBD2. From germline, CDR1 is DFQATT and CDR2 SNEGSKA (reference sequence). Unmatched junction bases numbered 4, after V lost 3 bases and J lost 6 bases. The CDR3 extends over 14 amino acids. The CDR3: CSASYSGGANEQFF. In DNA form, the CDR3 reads TGCAGTGCTAGTTATAGCGGGGGGGCCAATGAGCAGTTCTTC.

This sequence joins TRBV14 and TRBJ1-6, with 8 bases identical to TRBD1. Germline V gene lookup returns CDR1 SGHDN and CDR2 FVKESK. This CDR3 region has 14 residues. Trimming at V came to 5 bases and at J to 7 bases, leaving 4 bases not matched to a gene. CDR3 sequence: CASSYDRGNSPLHF. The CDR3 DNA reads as TGTGCCAGCAGCTACGACAGGGGAAATTCACCCCTCCACTTT. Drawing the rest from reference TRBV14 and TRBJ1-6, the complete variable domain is EAGVTQFPSHSVIEKGQTVTLRCDPISGHDNLYWYRRVMGKEIKFLLHFVKESKQDESGMPNNRFLAERTGGTYSTLKVQPAELEDSGVYFCASSYDRGNSPLHFGNGTRLTVT.

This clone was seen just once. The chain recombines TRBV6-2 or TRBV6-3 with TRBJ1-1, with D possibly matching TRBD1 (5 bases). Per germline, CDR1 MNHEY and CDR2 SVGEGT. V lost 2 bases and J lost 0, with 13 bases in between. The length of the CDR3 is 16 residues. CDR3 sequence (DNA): TGTGCCAGCAGTTACGCGTCGGGGGTGGTGAACACTGAAGCTTTCTTT. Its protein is CASSYASGVVNTEAFF.

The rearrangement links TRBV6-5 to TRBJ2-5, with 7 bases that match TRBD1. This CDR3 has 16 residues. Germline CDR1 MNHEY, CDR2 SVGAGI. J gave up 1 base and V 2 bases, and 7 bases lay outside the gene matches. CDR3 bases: TGTGCCAGCAGTTACAAACCGGGACAGCCCCAAGAGACCCAGTACTTC. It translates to CASSYKPGQPQETQYF.

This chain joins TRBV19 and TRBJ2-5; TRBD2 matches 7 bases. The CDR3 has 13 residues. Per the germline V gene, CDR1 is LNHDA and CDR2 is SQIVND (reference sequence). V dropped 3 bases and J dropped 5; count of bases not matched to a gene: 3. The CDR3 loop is CASSMRGWETQYF. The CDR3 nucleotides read TGTGCCAGTAGTATGCGGGGGTGGGAGACCCAGTACTTC.

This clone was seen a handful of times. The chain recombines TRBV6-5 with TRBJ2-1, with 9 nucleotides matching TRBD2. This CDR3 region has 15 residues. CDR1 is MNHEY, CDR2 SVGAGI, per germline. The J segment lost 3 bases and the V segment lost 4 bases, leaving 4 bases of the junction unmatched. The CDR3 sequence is CASSSRLAVYNEQFF. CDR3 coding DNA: TGTGCCAGCAGTTCAAGACTAGCGGTCTACAATGAGCAGTTCTTC.

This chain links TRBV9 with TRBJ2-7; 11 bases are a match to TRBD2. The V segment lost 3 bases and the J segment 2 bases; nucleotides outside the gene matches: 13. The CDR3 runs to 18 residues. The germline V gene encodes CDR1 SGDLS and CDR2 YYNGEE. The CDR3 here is CASSAGLAGGRRPYEQYF. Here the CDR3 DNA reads TGTGCCAGCAGCGCGGGTCTAGCGGGGGGCCGCCGACCCTACGAGCAGTACTTC.

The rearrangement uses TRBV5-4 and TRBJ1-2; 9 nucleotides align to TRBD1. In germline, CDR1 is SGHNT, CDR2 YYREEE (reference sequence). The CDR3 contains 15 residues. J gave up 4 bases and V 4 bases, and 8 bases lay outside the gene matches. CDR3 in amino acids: CASSPPGQGGYGYTF. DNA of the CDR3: TGTGCCAGCAGCCCTCCGGGACAGGGTGGCTATGGCTACACCTTC.

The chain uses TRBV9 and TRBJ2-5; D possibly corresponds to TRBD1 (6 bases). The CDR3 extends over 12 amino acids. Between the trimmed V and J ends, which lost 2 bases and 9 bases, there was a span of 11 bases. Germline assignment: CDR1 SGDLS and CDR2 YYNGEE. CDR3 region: CASSVVEGAQYF. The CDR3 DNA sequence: TGTGCCAGCAGCGTCGTAGAGGGGGCCCAGTACTTC. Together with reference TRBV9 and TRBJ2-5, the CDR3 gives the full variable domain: DSGVTQTPKHLITATGQRVTLRCSPRSGDLSVYWYQQSLDQGLQFLIQYYNGEERAKGNILERFSAQQFPDLHSELNLSSLELGDSALYFCASSVVEGAQYFGPGTRLLVL.

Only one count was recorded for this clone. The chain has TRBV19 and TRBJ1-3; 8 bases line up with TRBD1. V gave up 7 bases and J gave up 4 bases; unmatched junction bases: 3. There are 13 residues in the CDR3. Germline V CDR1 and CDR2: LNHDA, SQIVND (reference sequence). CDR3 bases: TGTGCCAGTATCCGGACAGGGGGAAACACCATATATTTT. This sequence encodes CASIRTGGNTIYF.

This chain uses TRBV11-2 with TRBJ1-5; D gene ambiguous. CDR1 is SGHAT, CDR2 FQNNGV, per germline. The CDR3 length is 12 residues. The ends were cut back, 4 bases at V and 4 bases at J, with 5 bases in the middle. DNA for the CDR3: TGTGCCAGCAGCTCCAATAATCAGCCCCAGCATTTT. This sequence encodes CASSSNNQPQHF.

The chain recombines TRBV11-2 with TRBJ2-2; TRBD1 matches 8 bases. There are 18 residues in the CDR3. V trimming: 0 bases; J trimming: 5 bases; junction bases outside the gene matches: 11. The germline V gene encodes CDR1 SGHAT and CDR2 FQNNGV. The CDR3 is CASSLEPGQGFSTGELFF. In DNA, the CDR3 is TGTGCCAGCAGCTTAGAACCTGGACAGGGCTTTTCTACCGGGGAGCTGTTTTTT.

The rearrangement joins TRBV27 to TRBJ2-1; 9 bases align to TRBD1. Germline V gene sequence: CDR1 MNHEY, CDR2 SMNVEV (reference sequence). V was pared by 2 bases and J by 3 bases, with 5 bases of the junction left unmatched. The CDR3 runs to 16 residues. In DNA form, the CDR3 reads TGTGCCAGCAGTTTAAAAGGGACAGGGTTCTACAATGAGCAGTTCTTC. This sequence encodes CASSLKGTGFYNEQFF.

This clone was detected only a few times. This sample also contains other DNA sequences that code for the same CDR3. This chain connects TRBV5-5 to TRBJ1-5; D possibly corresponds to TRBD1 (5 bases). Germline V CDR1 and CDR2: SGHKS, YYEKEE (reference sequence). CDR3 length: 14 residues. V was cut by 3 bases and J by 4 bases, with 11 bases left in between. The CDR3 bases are TGTGCCAGCAGCTCAACAGGTGGGAATCAGCCCCAGCATTTT. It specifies CASSSTGGNQPQHF.

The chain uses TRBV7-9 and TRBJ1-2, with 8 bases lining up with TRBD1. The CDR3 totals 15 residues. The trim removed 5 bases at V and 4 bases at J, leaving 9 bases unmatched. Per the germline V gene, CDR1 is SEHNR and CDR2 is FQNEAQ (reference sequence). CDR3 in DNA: TGTGCCAGCAGCCCGGGACAGGCGTCCGTCTATGGCTACACCTTC. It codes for CASSPGQASVYGYTF.

The CDR3 reads CASSLNRGQSPLHF. As DNA, the CDR3 is TGTGCCAGCAGCTTAAACAGGGGTCAGTCCCCCCTCCACTTT. The chain combines TRBV7-2 with TRBJ1-6, with 7 bases matching TRBD1. CDR1 SGHTA and CDR2 FQGNSA come from the germline V gene. V dropped 2 bases and J dropped 13; count of bases not matched to a gene: 8. This CDR3 region has 14 residues.

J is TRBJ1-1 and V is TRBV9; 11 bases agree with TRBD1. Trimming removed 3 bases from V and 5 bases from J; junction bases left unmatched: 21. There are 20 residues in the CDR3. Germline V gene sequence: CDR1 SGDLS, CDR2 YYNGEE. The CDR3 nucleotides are TGTGCCAGCAGCGACATACTTATCGGGACAGGGGGTAACGGTTTGACTGAAGCTTTCTTT. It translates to CASSDILIGTGGNGLTEAFF.

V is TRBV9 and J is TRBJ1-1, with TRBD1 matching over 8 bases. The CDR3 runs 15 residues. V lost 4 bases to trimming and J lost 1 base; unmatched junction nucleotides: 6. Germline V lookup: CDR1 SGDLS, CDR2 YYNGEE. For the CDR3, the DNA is TGTGCCAGCAGCAAAGCAGGGGGCGGGAACACTGAAGCTTTCTTT. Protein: CASSKAGGGNTEAFF. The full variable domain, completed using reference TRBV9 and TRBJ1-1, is DSGVTQTPKHLITATGQRVTLRCSPRSGDLSVYWYQQSLDQGLQFLIQYYNGEERAKGNILERFSAQQFPDLHSELNLSSLELGDSALYFCASSKAGGGNTEAFFGQGTRLTVV.

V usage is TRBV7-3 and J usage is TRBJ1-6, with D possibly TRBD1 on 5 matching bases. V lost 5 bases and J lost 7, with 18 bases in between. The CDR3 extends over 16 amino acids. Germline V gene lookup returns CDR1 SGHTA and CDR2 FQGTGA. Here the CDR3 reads CASSREPMGQNSPLHF. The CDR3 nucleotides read TGTGCCAGCAGCCGAGAACCTATGGGGCAGAATTCACCCCTCCACTTT.

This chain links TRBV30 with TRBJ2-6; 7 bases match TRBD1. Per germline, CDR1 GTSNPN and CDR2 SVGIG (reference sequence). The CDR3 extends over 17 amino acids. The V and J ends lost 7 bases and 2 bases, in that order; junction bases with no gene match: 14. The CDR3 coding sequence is TGTGCCTTCCGAGACAGGGAAGTTGCGACTGGGGCCAACGTCCTGACTTTC. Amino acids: CAFRDREVATGANVLTF.

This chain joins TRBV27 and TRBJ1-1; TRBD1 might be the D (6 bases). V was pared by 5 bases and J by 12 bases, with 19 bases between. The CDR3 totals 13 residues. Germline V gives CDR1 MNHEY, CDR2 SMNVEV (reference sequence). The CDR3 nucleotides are TGTGCCAGCAGTAATTCAGGGGCGCTTAAAACTTTCTTT. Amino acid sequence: CASSNSGALKTFF.

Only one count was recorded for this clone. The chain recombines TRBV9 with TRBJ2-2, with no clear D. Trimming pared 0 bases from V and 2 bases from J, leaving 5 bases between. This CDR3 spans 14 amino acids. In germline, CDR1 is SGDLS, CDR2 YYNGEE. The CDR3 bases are TGTGCCAGCAGCGTAGCCCCTAACACCGGGGAGCTGTTTTTT. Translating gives CASSVAPNTGELFF.

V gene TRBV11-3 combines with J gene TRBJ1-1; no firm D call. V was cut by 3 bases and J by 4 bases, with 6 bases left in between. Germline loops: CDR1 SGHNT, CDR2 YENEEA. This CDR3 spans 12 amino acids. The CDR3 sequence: CASSFGSTEAFF. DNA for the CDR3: TGTGCCAGCAGCTTTGGGAGCACTGAAGCTTTCTTT.

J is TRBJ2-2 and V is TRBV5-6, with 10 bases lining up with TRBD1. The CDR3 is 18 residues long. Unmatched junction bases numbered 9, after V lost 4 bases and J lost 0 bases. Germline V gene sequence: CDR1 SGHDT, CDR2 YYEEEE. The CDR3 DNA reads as TGTGCCAGCAGCAAGGACAGGGGGTTGCTCGCGAACACCGGGGAGCTGTTTTTT. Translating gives CASSKDRGLLANTGELFF.

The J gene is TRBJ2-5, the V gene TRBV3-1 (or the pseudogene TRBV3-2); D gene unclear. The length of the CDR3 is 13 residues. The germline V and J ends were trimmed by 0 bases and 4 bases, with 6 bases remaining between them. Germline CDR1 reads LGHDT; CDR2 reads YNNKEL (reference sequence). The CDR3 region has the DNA TGTGCCAGCAGCCAAGATGGGCTAGAGACCCAGTACTTC. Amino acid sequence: CASSQDGLETQYF.

This chain's CDR3 is CASSYGTGRAEAFF. The CDR3 region has the DNA TGTGCCAGCAGTTACGGTACAGGGAGGGCTGAAGCTTTCTTT. The chain combines TRBV6-2 or TRBV6-3 with TRBJ1-1; perhaps TRBD1 as D (6 bases). The CDR3 spans 14 residues. Germline-derived CDR1 and CDR2 are MNHEY and SVGEGT. The V gene lost 2 bases and the J gene lost 6 bases, with 13 bases spanning the gap.